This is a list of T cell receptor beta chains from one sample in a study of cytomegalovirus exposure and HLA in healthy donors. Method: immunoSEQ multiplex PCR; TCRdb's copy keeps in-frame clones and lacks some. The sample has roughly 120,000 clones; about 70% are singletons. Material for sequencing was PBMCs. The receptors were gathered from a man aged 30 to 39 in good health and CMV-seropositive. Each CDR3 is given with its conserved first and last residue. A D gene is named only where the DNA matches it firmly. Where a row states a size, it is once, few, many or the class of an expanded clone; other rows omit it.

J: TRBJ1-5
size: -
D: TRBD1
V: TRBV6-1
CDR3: CASSIQTGYYQPQHF
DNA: TGTGCCAGCAGTATACAGACAGGGTACTACCAGCCCCAGCATTTT

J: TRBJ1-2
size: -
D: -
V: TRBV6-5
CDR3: CASSYSRGGNYGYTF
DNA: TGTGCCAGCAGTTACTCGAGGGGGGGCAACTATGGCTACACCTTC

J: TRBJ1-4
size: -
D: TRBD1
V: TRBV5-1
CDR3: CASSKGQRDEKLFF
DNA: TGCGCCAGCAGCAAGGGACAGAGAGATGAAAAACTGTTTTTT

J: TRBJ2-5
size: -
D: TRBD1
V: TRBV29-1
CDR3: CSVRGQQETQYF
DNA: TGCAGCGTGAGGGGACAGCAAGAGACCCAGTACTTC

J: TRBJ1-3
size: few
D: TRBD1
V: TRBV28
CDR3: CASLDRGKISGNTIYF
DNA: TGTGCCAGCCTCGACAGGGGGAAAATTTCTGGAAACACCATATATTTT

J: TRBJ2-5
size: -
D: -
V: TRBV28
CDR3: CASSFLSRAFQETQYF
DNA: TGTGCCAGCAGTTTCCTGAGCAGGGCCTTCCAAGAGACCCAGTACTTC

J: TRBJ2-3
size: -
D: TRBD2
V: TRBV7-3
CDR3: CASSPLPGLAGFSTDTQYF
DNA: TGTGCCAGCAGCCCACTCCCGGGACTAGCGGGATTTAGCACAGATACGCAGTATTTT

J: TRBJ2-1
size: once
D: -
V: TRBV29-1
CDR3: CSVELMSGAHNEQFF
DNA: TGCAGCGTTGAATTGATGAGCGGAGCTCACAATGAGCAGTTCTTC

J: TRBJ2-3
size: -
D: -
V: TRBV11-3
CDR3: CASSFRSTDTQYF
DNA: TGTGCCAGCAGCTTCAGGAGCACAGATACGCAGTATTTT

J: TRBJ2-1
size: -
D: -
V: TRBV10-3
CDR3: CAISWGGSSYNEQFF
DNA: TGTGCCATCAGCTGGGGGGGCAGCTCCTACAATGAGCAGTTCTTC

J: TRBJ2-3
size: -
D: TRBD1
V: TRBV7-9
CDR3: CASSQRGGQGVTDTQYF
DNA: TGTGCCAGCAGCCAACGGGGTGGGCAGGGGGTTACAGATACGCAGTATTTT

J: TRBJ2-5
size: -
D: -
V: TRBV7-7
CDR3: CASSFGSGQETQYF
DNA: TGTGCTAGCAGCTTCGGAAGCGGGCAAGAGACCCAGTACTTC

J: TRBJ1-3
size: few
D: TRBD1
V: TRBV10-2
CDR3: CASSAGGISGNTIYF
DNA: TGCGCCAGCAGTGCAGGGGGCATCTCTGGAAACACCATATATTTT

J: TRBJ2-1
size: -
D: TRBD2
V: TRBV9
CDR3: CASSVLAGAEYNEQFF
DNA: TGTGCCAGCAGCGTACTAGCGGGGGCGGAATACAATGAGCAGTTCTTC

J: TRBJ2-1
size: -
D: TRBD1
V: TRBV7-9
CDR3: CASRGENRGTSYNEQFF
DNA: TGTGCCAGCAGGGGGGAGAACAGGGGCACCTCCTACAATGAGCAGTTCTTC

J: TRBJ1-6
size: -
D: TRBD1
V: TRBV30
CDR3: CAWSDRGDSPLHF
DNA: TGTGCCTGGAGCGACAGGGGAGATTCACCCCTCCACTTT

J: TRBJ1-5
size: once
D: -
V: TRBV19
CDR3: CASKETGTNQPQHF
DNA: TGTGCCAGTAAGGAAACAGGGACAAATCAGCCCCAGCATTTT

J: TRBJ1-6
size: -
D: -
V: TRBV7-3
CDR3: CASSTGPNRNSPLHF
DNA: TGTGCCAGCAGCACAGGACCGAACCGTAATTCACCCCTCCACTTT

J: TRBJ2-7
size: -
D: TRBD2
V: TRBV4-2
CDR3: CASSQEGSGGATTYEQYF
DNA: TGTGCCAGCAGCCAAGAAGGAAGCGGGGGGGCGACGACCTACGAGCAGTACTTC

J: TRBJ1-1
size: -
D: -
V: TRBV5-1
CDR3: CASSGGENTEAFF
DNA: TGCGCCAGCAGCGGGGGGGAAAACACTGAAGCTTTCTTT

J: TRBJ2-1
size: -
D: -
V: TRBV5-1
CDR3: CASRRPGGSNNEQFF
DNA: TGCGCCAGCAGGCGGCCGGGGGGCTCCAACAATGAGCAGTTCTTC

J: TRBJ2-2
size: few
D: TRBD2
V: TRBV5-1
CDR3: CASSLAIAGAGELFF
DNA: TGCGCCAGCAGCTTGGCCATAGCGGGAGCCGGGGAGCTGTTTTTT

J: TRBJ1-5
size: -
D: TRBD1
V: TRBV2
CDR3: CASAQGLNQPQHF
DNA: TGTGCCAGCGCACAGGGGCTCAATCAGCCCCAGCATTTT

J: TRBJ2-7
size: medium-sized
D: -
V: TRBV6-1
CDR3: CASSELGYEQYF
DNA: TGTGCCAGCAGTGAACTAGGCTACGAGCAGTACTTC

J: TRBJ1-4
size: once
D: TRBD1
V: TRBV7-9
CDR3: CASSLSPGQGPTNEKLFF
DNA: TGTGCCAGCAGCTTAAGCCCGGGACAGGGCCCAACTAATGAAAAACTGTTTTTT

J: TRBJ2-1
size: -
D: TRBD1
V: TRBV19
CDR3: CASSIGAGGSYNEQFF
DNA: TGTGCCAGTAGTATAGGGGCAGGGGGCTCCTACAATGAGCAGTTCTTC

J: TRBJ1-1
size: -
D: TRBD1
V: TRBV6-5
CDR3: CASRGTAEAFF
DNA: TGTGCCAGCAGGGGGACAGCAGAAGCTTTCTTT

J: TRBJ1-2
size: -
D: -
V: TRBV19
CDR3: CASSIRPGSGSYGYTF
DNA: TGTGCCAGTAGTATAAGGCCAGGCTCTGGAAGCTATGGCTACACCTTC

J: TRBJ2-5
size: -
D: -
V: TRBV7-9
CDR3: CASSPSGTQYF
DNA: TGTGCCAGCAGCCCCTCGGGAACCCAGTACTTC

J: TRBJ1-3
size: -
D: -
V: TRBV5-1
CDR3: CASSLAGYGNTIYF
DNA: TGCGCCAGCAGCTTAGCGGGTTACGGAAACACCATATATTTT

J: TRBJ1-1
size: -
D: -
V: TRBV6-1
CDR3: CASRIQGEATEAFF
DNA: TGTGCCAGCAGAATCCAGGGTGAGGCCACTGAAGCTTTCTTT

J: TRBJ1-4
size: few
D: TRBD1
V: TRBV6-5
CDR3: CASSTTGTFEKLFF
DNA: TGTGCCAGCAGTACGACAGGGACGTTTGAAAAACTGTTTTTT

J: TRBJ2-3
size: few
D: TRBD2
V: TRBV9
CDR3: CASGTSGRAEATQYF
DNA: TGTGCCAGCGGGACTAGCGGGAGGGCCGAGGCGACGCAGTATTTT

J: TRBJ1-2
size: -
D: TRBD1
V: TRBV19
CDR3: CASSTRDRDNYGYTF
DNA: TGTGCCAGTAGTACCCGGGACAGGGACAACTATGGCTACACCTTC

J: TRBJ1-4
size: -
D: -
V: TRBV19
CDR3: CASSSSRGLVNEKLFF
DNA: TGTGCCAGTAGTTCCTCTAGAGGGCTGGTAAATGAAAAACTGTTTTTT

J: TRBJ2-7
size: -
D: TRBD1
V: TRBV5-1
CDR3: CASSSSLGTGDAYEQYF
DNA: TGCGCCAGCAGCTCGTCGTTGGGGACAGGGGACGCCTACGAGCAGTACTTC

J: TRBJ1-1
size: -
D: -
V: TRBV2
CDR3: CARGQMTEAFF
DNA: TGTGCCAGAGGACAGATGACTGAAGCTTTCTTT

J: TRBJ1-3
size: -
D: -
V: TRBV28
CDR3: CASSLSIGQISGNTIYF
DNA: TGTGCCAGCAGTTTATCGATCGGTCAAATCTCTGGAAACACCATATATTTT

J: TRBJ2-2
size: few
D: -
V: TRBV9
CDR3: CASSDHTLTGELFF
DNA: TGTGCCAGCAGCGACCATACTTTAACCGGGGAGCTGTTTTTT

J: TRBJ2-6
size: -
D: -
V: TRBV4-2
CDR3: CASSQAPGSPGANVLTF
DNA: TGTGCCAGCAGCCAAGCCCCAGGGTCGCCTGGGGCCAACGTCCTGACTTTC

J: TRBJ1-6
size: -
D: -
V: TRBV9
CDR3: CASRRGGNGSPLHF
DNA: TGTGCCAGCAGGAGGGGGGGTAACGGGTCACCCCTCCACTTT

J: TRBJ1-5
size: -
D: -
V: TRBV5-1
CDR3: CASRPGGINQPQHF
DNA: TGCGCCAGCAGACCCGGGGGGATTAATCAGCCCCAGCATTTT

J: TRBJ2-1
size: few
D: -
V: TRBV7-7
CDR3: CASSLSPGVSNEQFF
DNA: TGTGCTAGCAGCTTATCTCCGGGAGTCTCCAATGAGCAGTTCTTC

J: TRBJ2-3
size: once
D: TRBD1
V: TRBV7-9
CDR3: CASHWATGGTDTQYF
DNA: TGTGCCAGCCACTGGGCGACAGGGGGCACAGATACGCAGTATTTT

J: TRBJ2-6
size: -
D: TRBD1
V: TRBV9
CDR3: CASSASAGTGGISWPPGANVLTF
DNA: TGTGCCAGCAGCGCCTCCGCCGGGACAGGGGGCATCAGTTGGCCCCCCGGGGCCAACGTCCTGACTTTC

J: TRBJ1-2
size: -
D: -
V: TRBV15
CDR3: CATSRDGIGGRNYGYTF
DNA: TGTGCCACCAGCAGAGATGGCATCGGGGGGCGCAACTATGGCTACACCTTC

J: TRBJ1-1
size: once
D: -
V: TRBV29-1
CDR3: CSVEGGPTEAFF
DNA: TGCAGCGTTGAGGGGGGGCCCACTGAAGCTTTCTTT

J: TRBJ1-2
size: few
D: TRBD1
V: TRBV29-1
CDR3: CSVVTGVYGYTF
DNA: TGCAGCGTGGTTACAGGGGTCTATGGCTACACCTTC

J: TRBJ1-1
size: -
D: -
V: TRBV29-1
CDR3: CSVKGENTEAFF
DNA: TGCAGCGTGAAGGGGGAGAACACTGAAGCTTTCTTT

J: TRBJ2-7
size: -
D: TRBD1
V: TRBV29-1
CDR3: CSTRQGAGSYEQYF
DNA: TGCAGCACCCGACAGGGGGCAGGTTCCTACGAGCAGTACTTC

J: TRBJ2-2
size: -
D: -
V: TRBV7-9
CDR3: CASYRDRDTGELFF
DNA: TGTGCCAGCTACAGGGATCGAGACACCGGGGAGCTGTTTTTT

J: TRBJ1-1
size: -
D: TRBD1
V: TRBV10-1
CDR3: CASSESKGGGTEAFF
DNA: TGCGCCAGCAGTGAGTCGAAAGGGGGCGGCACTGAAGCTTTCTTT

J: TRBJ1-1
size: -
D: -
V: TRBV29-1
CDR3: CSAGLIEAFF
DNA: TGCAGCGCCGGACTGATCGAAGCTTTCTTT

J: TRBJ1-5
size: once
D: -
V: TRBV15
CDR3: CATSRGVGTNQPQHF
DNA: TGTGCCACCAGCAGAGGGGTCGGGACAAATCAGCCCCAGCATTTT

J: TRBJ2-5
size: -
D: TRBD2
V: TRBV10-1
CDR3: CASSAGAGTGTQYF
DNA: TGCGCCAGCAGTGCTGGAGCGGGGACCGGGACCCAGTACTTC

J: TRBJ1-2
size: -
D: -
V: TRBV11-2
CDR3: CASSPRGGVLNYGYTF
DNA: TGTGCCAGCAGCCCCCGTGGGGGGGTGCTGAACTATGGCTACACCTTC